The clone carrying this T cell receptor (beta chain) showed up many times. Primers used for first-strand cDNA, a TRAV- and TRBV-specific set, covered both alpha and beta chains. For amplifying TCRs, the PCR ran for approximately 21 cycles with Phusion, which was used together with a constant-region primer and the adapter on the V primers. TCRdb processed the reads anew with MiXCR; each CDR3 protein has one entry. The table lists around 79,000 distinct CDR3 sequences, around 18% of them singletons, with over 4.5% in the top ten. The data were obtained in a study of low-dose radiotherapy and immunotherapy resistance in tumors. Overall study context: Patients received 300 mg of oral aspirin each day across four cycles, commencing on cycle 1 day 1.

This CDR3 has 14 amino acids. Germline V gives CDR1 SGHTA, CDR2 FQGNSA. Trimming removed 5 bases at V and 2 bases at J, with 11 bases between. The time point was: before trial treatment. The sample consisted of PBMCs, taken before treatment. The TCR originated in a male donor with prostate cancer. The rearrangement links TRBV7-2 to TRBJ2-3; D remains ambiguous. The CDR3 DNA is TGTGCCAGCAGCCCGAGGATTGTCACAGATACGCAGTATTTT. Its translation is CASSPRIVTDTQYF. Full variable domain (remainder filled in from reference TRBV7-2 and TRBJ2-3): GAGVSQSPSNKVTEKGKDVELRCDPISGHTALYWYRQSLGQGLEFLIYFQGNSAPDKSGLPSDRFSAERTGGSVSTLTIQRTQQEDSAVYLCASSPRIVTDTQYFGPGTRLTVL.